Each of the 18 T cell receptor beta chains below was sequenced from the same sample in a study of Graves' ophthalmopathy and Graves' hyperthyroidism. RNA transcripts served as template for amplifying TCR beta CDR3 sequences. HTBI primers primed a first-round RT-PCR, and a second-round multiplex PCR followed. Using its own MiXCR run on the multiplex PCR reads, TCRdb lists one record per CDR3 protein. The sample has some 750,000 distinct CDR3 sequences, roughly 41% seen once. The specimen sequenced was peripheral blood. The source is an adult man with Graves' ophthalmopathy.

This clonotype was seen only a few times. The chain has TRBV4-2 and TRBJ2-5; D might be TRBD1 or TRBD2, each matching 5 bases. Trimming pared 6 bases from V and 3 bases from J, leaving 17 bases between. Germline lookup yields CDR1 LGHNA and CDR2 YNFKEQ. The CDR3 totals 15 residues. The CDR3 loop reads CASRRGEYNEETQYF. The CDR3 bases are TGTGCCAGCAGAAGAGGGGAGTACAACGAAGAGACCCAGTACTTC.

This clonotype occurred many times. The CDR3 is CSVDATAGQGIEAFF. The CDR3 DNA is TGCAGCGTTGATGCGACGGCGGGACAGGGCATTGAAGCTTTCTTT. The chain couples TRBV29-1 to TRBJ1-1, with 9 bases matching TRBD1. Unmatched junction bases numbered 12, after V lost 3 bases and J lost 7 bases. The CDR3 length is 15 residues. Germline V gene lookup returns CDR1 SQVTM and CDR2 ANQGSEA.

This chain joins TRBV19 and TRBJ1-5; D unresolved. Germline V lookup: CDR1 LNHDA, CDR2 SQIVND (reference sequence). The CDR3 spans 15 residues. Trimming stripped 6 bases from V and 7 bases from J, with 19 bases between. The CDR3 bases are TGTGCCAGTAGCTCAACGATTTGGGAGGCGCAGCCCCAGCATTTT. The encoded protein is CASSSTIWEAQPQHF.

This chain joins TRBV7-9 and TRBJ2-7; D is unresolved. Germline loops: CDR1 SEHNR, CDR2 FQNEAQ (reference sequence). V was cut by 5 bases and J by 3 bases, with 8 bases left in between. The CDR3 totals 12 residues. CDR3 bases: TGTGCCAGCAGCCCGGTTAACTACGAGCAGTACTTC. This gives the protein CASSPVNYEQYF.

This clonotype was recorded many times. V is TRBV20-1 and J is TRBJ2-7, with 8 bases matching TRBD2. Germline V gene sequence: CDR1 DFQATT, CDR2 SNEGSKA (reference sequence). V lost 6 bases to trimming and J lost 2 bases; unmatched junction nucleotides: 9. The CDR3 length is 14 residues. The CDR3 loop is CSARTTSGAYEQYF. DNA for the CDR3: TGCAGTGCCAGAACCACTAGCGGTGCCTACGAGCAGTACTTC.

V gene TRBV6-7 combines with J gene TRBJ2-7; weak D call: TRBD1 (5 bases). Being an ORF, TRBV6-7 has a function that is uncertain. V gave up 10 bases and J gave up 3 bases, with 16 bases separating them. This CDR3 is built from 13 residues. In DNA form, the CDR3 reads TGTGCCAACCCGACCGCCGACAGCTACGAGCAGTACTTC. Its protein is CANPTADSYEQYF.

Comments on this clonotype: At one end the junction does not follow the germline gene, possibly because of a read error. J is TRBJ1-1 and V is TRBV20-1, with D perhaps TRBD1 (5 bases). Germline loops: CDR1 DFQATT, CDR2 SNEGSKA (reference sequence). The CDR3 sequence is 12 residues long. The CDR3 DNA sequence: TGCAGTGCCAGAGGGACGACCGCTGAAGCTTTCTTT. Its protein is CSARGTTAEAFF.

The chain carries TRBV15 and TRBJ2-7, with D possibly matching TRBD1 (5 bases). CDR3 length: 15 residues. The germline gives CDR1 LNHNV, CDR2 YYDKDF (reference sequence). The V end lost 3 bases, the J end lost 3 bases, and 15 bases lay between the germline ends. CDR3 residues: CATSSQGREGYEQYF. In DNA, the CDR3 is TGTGCCACCAGCAGCCAAGGCAGGGAAGGCTACGAGCAGTACTTC.

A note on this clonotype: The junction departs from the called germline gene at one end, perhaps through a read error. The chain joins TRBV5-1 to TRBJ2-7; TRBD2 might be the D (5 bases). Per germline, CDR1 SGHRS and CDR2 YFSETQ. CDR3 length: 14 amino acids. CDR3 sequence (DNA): TGTGCCAGCAGCGTATCGGGATACACCTACGAGCAGTACTTC. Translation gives CASSVSGYTYEQYF.

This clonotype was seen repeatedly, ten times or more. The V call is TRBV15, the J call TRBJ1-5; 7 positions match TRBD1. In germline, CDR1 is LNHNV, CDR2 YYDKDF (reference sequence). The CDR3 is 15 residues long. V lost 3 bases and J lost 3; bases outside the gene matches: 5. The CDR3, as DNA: TGTGCCACCAGCAGGGAAGGGACAGACAATCAGCCCCAGCATTTT. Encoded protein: CATSREGTDNQPQHF.

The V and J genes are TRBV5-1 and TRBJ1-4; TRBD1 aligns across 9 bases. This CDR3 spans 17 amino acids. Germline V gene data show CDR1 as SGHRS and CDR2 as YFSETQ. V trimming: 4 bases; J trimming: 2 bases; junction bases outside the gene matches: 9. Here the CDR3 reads CASSTYGTGTTNEKLFF. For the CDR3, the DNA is TGCGCCAGCAGCACATACGGGACAGGGACCACTAATGAAAAACTGTTTTTT.

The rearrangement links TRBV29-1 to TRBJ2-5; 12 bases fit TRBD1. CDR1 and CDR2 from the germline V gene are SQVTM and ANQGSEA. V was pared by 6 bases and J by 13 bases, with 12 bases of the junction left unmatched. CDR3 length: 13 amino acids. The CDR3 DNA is TGCAGCGTGGGGACAGGGGGCAGGTCCGAGGCGTACTTC. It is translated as CSVGTGGRSEAYF.

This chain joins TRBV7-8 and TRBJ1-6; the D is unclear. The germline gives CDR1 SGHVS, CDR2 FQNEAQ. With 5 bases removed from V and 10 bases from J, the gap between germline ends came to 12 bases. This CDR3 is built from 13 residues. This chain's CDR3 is CASSQGRRSPLHF. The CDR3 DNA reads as TGTGCCAGCAGCCAAGGTAGGAGGTCACCCCTCCACTTT. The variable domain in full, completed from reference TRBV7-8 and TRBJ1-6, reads GAGVSQSPRYKVAKRGQDVALRCDPISGHVSLFWYQQALGQGPEFLTYFQNEAQLDKSGLPSDRFFAERPEGSVSTLKIQRTQQEDSAVYLCASSQGRRSPLHFGNGTRLTVT.

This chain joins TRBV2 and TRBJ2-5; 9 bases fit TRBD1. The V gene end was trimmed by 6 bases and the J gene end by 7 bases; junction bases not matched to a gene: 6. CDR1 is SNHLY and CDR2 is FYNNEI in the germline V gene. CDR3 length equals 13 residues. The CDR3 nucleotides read TGTGCCAGCAGGACAGGGGGGTGGGGGACCCAGTACTTC. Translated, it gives CASRTGGWGTQYF. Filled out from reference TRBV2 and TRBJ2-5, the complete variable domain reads EPEVTQTPSHQVTQMGQEVILRCVPISNHLYFYWYRQILGQKVEFLVSFYNNEISEKSEIFDDQFSVERPDGSNFTLKIRSTKLEDSAMYFCASRTGGWGTQYFGPGTRLLVL.

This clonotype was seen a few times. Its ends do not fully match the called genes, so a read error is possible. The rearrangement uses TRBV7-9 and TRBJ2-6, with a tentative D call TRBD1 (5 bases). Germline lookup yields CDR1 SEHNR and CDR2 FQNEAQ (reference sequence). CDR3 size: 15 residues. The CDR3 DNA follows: TGTGCCAGCAGCTTAGGTTCCTCTGGGGCCAACGTCCTGATTTTC. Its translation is CASSLGSSGANVLIF.

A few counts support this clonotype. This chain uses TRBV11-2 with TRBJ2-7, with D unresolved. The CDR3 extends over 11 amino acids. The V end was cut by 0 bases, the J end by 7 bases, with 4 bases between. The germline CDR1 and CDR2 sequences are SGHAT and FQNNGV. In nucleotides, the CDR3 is TGTGCCAGCAGCTTAGAATGGGAGCAGTACTTC. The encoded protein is CASSLEWEQYF.

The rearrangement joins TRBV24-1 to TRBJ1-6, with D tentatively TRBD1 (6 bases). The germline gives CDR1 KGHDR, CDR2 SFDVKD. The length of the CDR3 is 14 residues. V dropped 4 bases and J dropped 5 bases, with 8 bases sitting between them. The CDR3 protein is CATSDPGDNSPLHF. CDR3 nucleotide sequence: TGTGCCACCAGTGACCCAGGGGATAATTCACCCCTCCACTTT.

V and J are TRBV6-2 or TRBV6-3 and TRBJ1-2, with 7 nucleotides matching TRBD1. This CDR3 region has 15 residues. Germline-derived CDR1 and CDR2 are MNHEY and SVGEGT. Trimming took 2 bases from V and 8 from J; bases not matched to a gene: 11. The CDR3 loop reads CASSYADRAADGYTF. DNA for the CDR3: TGTGCCAGCAGTTACGCTGACAGGGCTGCGGACGGCTACACCTTC.